The 15 T cell receptor beta chains below were found in one sample sequenced in a study of OX40 agonist ivuxolimab in advanced cancers. Assay: immunoSEQ multiplex PCR; the TCRdb copy retains only in-frame clones and omits some. The sample shows roughly 80,000 clones, approximately 90% of them seen only once. Material: CD4+ or CD8+ T cells sorted from blood, obtained in a trial of the OX40 agonist ivuxolimab. These receptors were taken from an adult with an advanced solid tumor such as melanoma, head and neck, liver or kidney cancer.

On this clone: One end of the junction fails to match germline, which may point to a read error. The chain employs TRBV28 and TRBJ1-2, with D tentatively TRBD1 (6 bases). Germline CDR1 and CDR2: MDHEN and SYDVKM. CDR3 size: 14 residues. CDR3 residues: CAGRPQGPNYGYTF. Written as DNA, the CDR3 is TGTGCCGGCAGGCCGCAGGGGCCTAACTATGGCTACACCTTC.

The chain is built from TRBV28 and TRBJ2-5; D not resolved. V lost 2 bases and J lost 2, with 9 bases in between. This CDR3 is built from 14 residues. CDR1 is MDHEN and CDR2 is SYDVKM in the germline V gene. The CDR3 reads CASSLVQKQETQYF. In DNA form, the CDR3 reads TGTGCCAGCAGTTTAGTACAAAAGCAAGAGACCCAGTACTTC.

V is TRBV19 and J is TRBJ1-5; D is uncertain. V shed 3 bases and J shed 2 bases, with 5 bases lying between them. Germline assignment: CDR1 LNHDA and CDR2 SQIVND (reference sequence). CDR3 size: 13 residues. The CDR3 reads CASSIRGNQPQHF. DNA for the CDR3: TGTGCCAGTAGTATCCGGGGCAATCAGCCCCAGCATTTT.

This clone was seen only once. The chain links TRBV5-5 to TRBJ2-7; 7 bases agree with TRBD1. V lost 4 bases to trimming and J lost 3 bases; unmatched junction nucleotides: 7. The germline gives CDR1 SGHKS, CDR2 YYEKEE (reference sequence). This CDR3 is built from 14 residues. CDR3 sequence: CASSPRQGGYEQYF. The CDR3 bases are TGTGCCAGCAGCCCACGACAGGGTGGCTACGAGCAGTACTTC.

The chain joins TRBV7-6 to TRBJ2-3; 8 nucleotides match TRBD2. The V segment lost 6 bases and the J segment 1 base; nucleotides outside the gene matches: 6. This CDR3 is built from 15 residues. Germline CDR1 reads SGHVS; CDR2 reads FNYEAQ. The DNA of the CDR3 is TGTGCCAGCAGTTTTAGCGGGACCCGCACAGATACGCAGTATTTT. It specifies CASSFSGTRTDTQYF.

The J gene is TRBJ2-1, the V gene TRBV9; either TRBD1 or TRBD2 may fit D (5 bases each). This CDR3 is built from 12 residues. The germline V and J ends were trimmed by 0 bases and 9 bases, with 7 bases remaining between them. Germline V gene sequence: CDR1 SGDLS, CDR2 YYNGEE. This chain's CDR3 is CASSVGGTEQFF. For the CDR3, the DNA is TGTGCCAGCAGCGTAGGAGGGACTGAGCAGTTCTTC.

V usage is TRBV19 and J usage is TRBJ2-7; TRBD2 agrees at 11 bases. This CDR3 is 13 amino acids long. CDR1 and CDR2 from the germline V gene are LNHDA and SQIVND (reference sequence). V trimming: 9 bases; J trimming: 3 bases; junction bases outside the gene matches: 4. Here the CDR3 DNA reads TGTGCCAGCCGACTAGCGGGACACTACGAGCAGTACTTC. It codes for CASRLAGHYEQYF. Full variable domain (remainder filled in from reference TRBV19 and TRBJ2-7): DGGITQSPKYLFRKEGQNVTLSCEQNLNHDAMYWYRQDPGQGLRLIYYSQIVNDFQKGDIAEGYSVSREKKESFPLTVTSAQKNPTAFYLCASRLAGHYEQYFGPGTRLTVT.

The chain uses TRBV7-9 and TRBJ2-2; TRBD2 aligns across 12 bases. The J segment lost 7 bases and the V segment lost 7 bases, leaving 7 bases of the junction unmatched. The CDR3 is made up of 15 amino acids. Germline V lookup: CDR1 SEHNR, CDR2 FQNEAQ (reference sequence). The CDR3 region has the DNA TGTGCCAGCAACCGACTAGCGGGAGAGGGCGGGGAGCTGTTTTTT. Amino acid sequence: CASNRLAGEGGELFF.

V usage is TRBV9 and J usage is TRBJ2-7; 9 nucleotides match TRBD1. The germline gives CDR1 SGDLS, CDR2 YYNGEE. J lost 7 bases, V lost 0 bases, and 5 bases had no gene match. This CDR3 comprises 14 residues. The CDR3 DNA reads TGTGCCAGCAGCGTAGGCGGGACAGGGAGAGAGCAGTACTTC. This encodes CASSVGGTGREQYF.

The chain recombines TRBV28 with TRBJ1-1; a possible D gene is TRBD1 (5 bases). V was shortened by 5 bases and J by 10 bases, with 20 bases between the two germline ends. The germline V gene encodes CDR1 MDHEN and CDR2 SYDVKM. CDR3 length: 14 residues. CDR3 nucleotides: TGTGCCAGCAGTGTCCCCGGGGAGGGGCGAAGAGCTTTCTTT. Its translation is CASSVPGEGRRAFF.

The chain recombines TRBV18 with TRBJ1-4; TRBD1 aligns across 8 bases. V trimming: 6 bases; J trimming: 3 bases; junction bases outside the gene matches: 6. Germline V gene data show CDR1 as KGHSH and CDR2 as LQKENI. The CDR3 has 15 residues. The CDR3 coding sequence is TGTGCCAGCTCTAGTGGACAGGGCCCTAATGAAAAACTGTTTTTT. Protein: CASSSGQGPNEKLFF.

This chain connects TRBV7-2 to TRBJ1-5; 7 positions agree with TRBD1. The germline V gene encodes CDR1 SGHTA and CDR2 FQGNSA. J gave up 7 bases and V 6 bases, and 6 bases lay outside the gene matches. The CDR3 runs to 13 residues. In nucleotides, the CDR3 is TGTGCCAGCAGATCCCAGGGGGACCAGCCCCAGCATTTT. It codes for CASRSQGDQPQHF.

V and J are TRBV28 and TRBJ2-7, with 7 bases aligning to TRBD1. Per germline, CDR1 MDHEN and CDR2 SYDVKM. V dropped 5 bases and J dropped 3; count of bases not matched to a gene: 4. This CDR3 spans 13 amino acids. As DNA, the CDR3 is TGTGCCAGCAGTCCCGGGACAGACTACGAGCAGTACTTC. Encoded protein: CASSPGTDYEQYF.

The chain joins TRBV7-8 to TRBJ2-1; tentative D call: TRBD2 (5 bases). This CDR3 spans 14 amino acids. Trimming removed 7 bases at V and 0 bases at J, with 10 bases between. Germline V gives CDR1 SGHVS, CDR2 FQNEAQ. The CDR3 here is CASTGLASYNEQFF. CDR3 nucleotide sequence: TGTGCCAGCACCGGACTGGCCTCCTACAATGAGCAGTTCTTC.

V and J are TRBV5-5 and TRBJ2-3; tentatively, D is TRBD1 or TRBD2 (5 bases each). Germline CDR1 is SGHKS and CDR2 is YYEKEE (reference sequence). This CDR3 spans 16 amino acids. Trimming left V 5 bases short and J 1 base short, with 17 bases between. The CDR3 loop reads CASSFHQGSGTDTQYF. The CDR3, as DNA: TGTGCCAGCAGTTTCCATCAGGGTAGCGGCACAGATACGCAGTATTTT.